These T cell receptor beta chains were read from a single sample in a study of cytomegalovirus exposure and HLA in healthy donors. Assay used: immunoSEQ multiplex PCR; TCRdb lists only in-frame clones, some missing. This table holds around 170,000 clones, 80% found once. The sequencing input was PBMCs. Receptors originate from a man aged 40-49 years in good health and CMV-seronegative. CDR3s include the opening cysteine and the closing phenylalanine or tryptophan. D genes are given only for firm matches. Size values are once, few and many counts, or a class for expanded clones, and some rows have none.

D gene,J gene,V gene,clone size,CDR3 DNA,CDR3 protein
-,TRBJ1-5,TRBV27,few,TGTGCCAGCAGTTTATCGGGCAGGGCAGGTCAGCCCCAGCATTTT,CASSLSGRAGQPQHF
TRBD1,TRBJ2-2,TRBV10-3,-,TGTGCCATCAGAGGGACAGGGGGCGACACCGGGGAGCTGTTTTTT,CAIRGTGGDTGELFF
-,TRBJ1-5,TRBV7-9,-,TGTGCCAGCAGCTGGGGGGGGGTCGATCAGCCCCAGCATTTT,CASSWGGVDQPQHF
-,TRBJ1-4,TRBV15,few,TGTGCCACCAGCCCGGAGAGGGAAAAACTGTTTTTT,CATSPEREKLFF
-,TRBJ2-4,TRBV27,-,TGTGCCAGCAGTTCCGGACTCACGGGGACCAAAAACATTCAGTACTTC,CASSSGLTGTKNIQYF
-,TRBJ1-6,TRBV15,-,TGTGCCACCAGCAGAGATACATCCATCTCACCCCTCCACTTT,CATSRDTSISPLHF
-,TRBJ2-7,TRBV6-5,-,TGTGCCAGCAGTCCCGTAGGGAGTAGCTCCTACGAGCAGTACTTC,CASSPVGSSSYEQYF
-,TRBJ1-2,TRBV30,once,TGTGCCTGGAGCCCGGGCTATGGCTACACCTTC,CAWSPGYGYTF
-,TRBJ2-2,TRBV7-2,-,TGTGCCAGCAGCTTAGGCTCTTCTAGAACCGGGGAGCTGTTTTTT,CASSLGSSRTGELFF
TRBD1,TRBJ2-2,TRBV7-2,-,TGTGCCAGCAGCTATACAGGGGGAAGCGGGGAGCTGTTTTTT,CASSYTGGSGELFF
-,TRBJ2-7,TRBV7-3,-,TGTGCCAGCAGCTTATCAGGGGAGTTCTACGAGCAGTACTTC,CASSLSGEFYEQYF
-,TRBJ1-1,TRBV7-2,few,TGTGCCAGCAGCCCCAGGGGCACTGAAGCTTTCTTT,CASSPRGTEAFF
-,TRBJ2-1,TRBV7-7,-,TGTGCCAGCAGCCTTACTCCTGGAGGGTGGAATGAGCAGTTCTTC,CASSLTPGGWNEQFF
-,TRBJ2-1,TRBV7-6,-,TGTGCCAGCAGCTTACTAAACTTCGCCGTAAGGACAGACTACAATGAGCAGTTCTTC,CASSLLNFAVRTDYNEQFF
-,TRBJ1-6,TRBV2,-,TGTGCCAGCAGTGAAGCCCCGCCGACTATTAATTCACCCCTCCACTTT,CASSEAPPTINSPLHF
TRBD1,TRBJ1-6,TRBV2,-,TGTGCCAGCAGTGGGGACAGTTCACCCCTCCACTTT,CASSGDSSPLHF
-,TRBJ2-1,TRBV7-9,-,TGTGCCAGCAGCAGCTCCGGGACTCTCTCCTACAATGAGCAGTTCTTC,CASSSSGTLSYNEQFF
TRBD1,TRBJ2-2,TRBV12-5,-,TGTGCTAGTGGTTCCCTGACGGAGGTGGCAGGGGGCGGGGAGCTGTTTTTT,CASGSLTEVAGGGELFF
TRBD2,TRBJ2-7,TRBV7-8,-,TGTGCCAGCAGCTCATGGACTAGCGGGACTACCTACGAGCAGTACTTC,CASSSWTSGTTYEQYF
-,TRBJ1-3,TRBV19,-,TGTGCCAGCACCAAGGGGTGGAGCTCTGGAAACACCATATATTTT,CASTKGWSSGNTIYF
TRBD2,TRBJ2-1,TRBV27,-,TGTGCCAGCAGTCCATCGTGGGGCGAGACTAGCGCGTTCTTC,CASSPSWGETSAFF
TRBD1,TRBJ1-5,TRBV7-9,-,TGTGCCAGCAGCCCGGGACAGGGGGATCAGCCCCAGCATTTT,CASSPGQGDQPQHF
TRBD1,TRBJ1-3,TRBV5-6,few,TGTGCCAGCAGCCCGCGTCACGGGGACAGGGCTGGAAACACCATATATTTT,CASSPRHGDRAGNTIYF
-,TRBJ2-1,TRBV7-7,-,TGTGCCAGCAGCTTGACTATCTACAATGAGCAGTTCTTC,CASSLTIYNEQFF
-,TRBJ2-5,TRBV7-7,-,TGTGCCAGCAGCGGGGGGGGTCAGGGGGCCGAGACCCAGTACTTC,CASSGGGQGAETQYF
TRBD2,TRBJ2-2,TRBV5-6,-,TGTGCCAGCTGGGGACTAGCGGGAGGGAGTTTCACGAACACCGGGGAGCTGTTTTTT,CASWGLAGGSFTNTGELFF
TRBD1,TRBJ2-6,TRBV5-4,-,TGTGCCAGCAGCCCCCCGGACAGGCGGGCTGGGGCCAACGTCCTGACTTTC,CASSPPDRRAGANVLTF
-,TRBJ2-7,TRBV5-1,-,TGCGCCAGCAGCTTAACAGGGAACAACTACGAGCAGTACTTC,CASSLTGNNYEQYF
TRBD1,TRBJ2-7,TRBV19,-,TGTGCCAGCGGGGACAGGGCTCACGAGCAGTACTTC,CASGDRAHEQYF
-,TRBJ2-3,TRBV18,-,TGTGCCAGCTCACCGGGGAGGCAAGCCTTGGACCGCACAGATACGCAGTATTTT,CASSPGRQALDRTDTQYF
-,TRBJ1-1,TRBV4-3,-,TGCGCCAGCAGCCAGGCCCGACTGGGCACTGAAGCTTTCTTT,CASSQARLGTEAFF
TRBD1,TRBJ2-5,TRBV5-1,-,TGCGCCAGTCAGACAGGGAAAGAGACCCAGTACTTC,CASQTGKETQYF
TRBD1,TRBJ2-2,TRBV7-3,-,TGTGCCAGCAGCTCCCGACAGGGGGCGAACACCGGGGAGCTGTTTTTT,CASSSRQGANTGELFF
TRBD1,TRBJ1-4,TRBV5-1,-,TGCGCCAGCAGCCTTAGATTACAGGGAGGACAGGCCAGGTCAACTAATGAAAAACTGTTTTTT,CASSLRLQGGQARSTNEKLFF
TRBD1,TRBJ2-7,TRBV5-4,-,TGTGCCAGCAGCTTACCGGGACAGATCAGTTACGAGCAGTACTTC,CASSLPGQISYEQYF
TRBD1,TRBJ2-7,TRBV6-5,-,TGTGCCAGCAGTTTTACCGGGACAGTCTCCTACGAGCAGTACTTC,CASSFTGTVSYEQYF
-,TRBJ1-2,TRBV5-1,-,TGCGCCAGCAGCTTGTGGGCAGGGGTTTCTAACTATGGCTACACCTTC,CASSLWAGVSNYGYTF
TRBD1,TRBJ1-2,TRBV6-5,-,TGTGCCAGCAGTTACGCGGGACAGTATGGCTACACCTTC,CASSYAGQYGYTF
TRBD2,TRBJ2-2,TRBV6-5,-,TGTGCCAGCAGTTACTCGGGGGGGTTGAACACCGGGGAGCTGTTTTTT,CASSYSGGLNTGELFF
-,TRBJ2-3,TRBV27,-,TGTGCCAGCAGTTTTGAGACTAGCACAGATACGCAGTATTTT,CASSFETSTDTQYF
-,TRBJ2-1,TRBV10-2,-,TGCGCCAGCGGAAGGGGTTACAATGAGCAGTTCTTC,CASGRGYNEQFF
TRBD1,TRBJ1-1,TRBV5-4,few,TGTGCCAGCAGCAACCATAGGGGGCAGGAAGCTTTCTTT,CASSNHRGQEAFF
TRBD1,TRBJ1-1,TRBV27,-,TGTGCCAGCAGTTCTAGACAGGGTCGGAACACTGAAGCTTTCTTT,CASSSRQGRNTEAFF
TRBD2,TRBJ2-1,TRBV6-5,-,TGTGCCAGCAGCATGCCTAGCGGGGGGGGGAATGAGCAGTTCTTC,CASSMPSGGGNEQFF
-,TRBJ2-1,TRBV27,-,TGTGCCAGCAGTTTGTCAACCGGGAGCTACAATGAGCAGTTCTTC,CASSLSTGSYNEQFF
TRBD1,TRBJ2-1,TRBV9,-,TGTGCCAGCAGCGTACAGGGGGCGAGTTACAATGAGCAGTTCTTC,CASSVQGASYNEQFF
-,TRBJ1-1,TRBV20-1,once,TGCAGTGCTAGGGACTACACTGAAGCTTTCTTT,CSARDYTEAFF
-,TRBJ2-2,TRBV18,-,TGTGCCAGCTCACCAAACGGAGAAAACACCGGGGAGCTGTTTTTT,CASSPNGENTGELFF
-,TRBJ1-1,TRBV25-1,-,TGTGCCAGCTACAATTCCTTCGGGGTAGCTTTCTTT,CASYNSFGVAFF
-,TRBJ1-3,TRBV4-2,-,TGTGCCAGCAGACCAGGGGCCTCTGGAAACACCATATATTTT,CASRPGASGNTIYF
TRBD1,TRBJ1-1,TRBV2,-,TGTGCCAGCAGTGGGGGACAGATGAACACTGAAGCTTTCTTT,CASSGGQMNTEAFF
-,TRBJ1-5,TRBV4-1,-,TGCGCCAGCAGCCAAGATCGACAGTCCAATCAGCCCCAGCATTTT,CASSQDRQSNQPQHF